Described below is a single TCR beta chain sequence and its context. Its antigen is still unknown. Some clones are missing from TCRdb's copy, which holds only in-frame ones; the method was immunoSEQ multiplex PCR. The table has 23,000 or so clones, about 72% seen once. This sample was taken from a study of cytotoxic CD8 clonotypes in ibrutinib-treated CLL. Turning to the study itself: IGHV unmutated 17 to 18; relapsed/refractory about a dozen; treatment-naive about 15. General observations from the study: An increase in clonality occurred at ibrutinib response, followed by a return toward baseline at progression. Sustained-remission patients were sampled at different times than progressing patients were.

The V end was cut by 5 bases, the J end by 7 bases, with 20 bases between. This CDR3 contains 15 residues. Per the germline V gene, CDR1 is SEHNR and CDR2 is FQNEAQ (reference sequence). The chain uses TRBV7-9 and TRBJ1-1; D might be TRBD1 (5 bases). The sequences come from PBMCs, collected after 24 months of ibrutinib treatment. The receptor comes from a human donor with chronic lymphocytic leukemia. This CDR3 is CASSPGLRWRDEAFF. As DNA, the CDR3 is TGTGCCAGCAGCCCGGGACTACGATGGAGGGATGAAGCTTTCTTT.